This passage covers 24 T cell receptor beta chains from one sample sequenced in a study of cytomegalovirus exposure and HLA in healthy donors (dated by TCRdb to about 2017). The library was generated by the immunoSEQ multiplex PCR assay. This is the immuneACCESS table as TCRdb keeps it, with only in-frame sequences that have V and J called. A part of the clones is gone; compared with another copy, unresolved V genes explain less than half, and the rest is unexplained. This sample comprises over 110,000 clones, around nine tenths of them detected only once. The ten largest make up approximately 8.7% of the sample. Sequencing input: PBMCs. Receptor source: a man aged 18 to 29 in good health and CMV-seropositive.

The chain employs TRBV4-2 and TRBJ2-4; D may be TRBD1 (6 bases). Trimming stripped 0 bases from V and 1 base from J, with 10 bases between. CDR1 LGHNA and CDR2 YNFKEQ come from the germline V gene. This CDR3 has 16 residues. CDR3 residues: CASSQEDRYAKNIQYF. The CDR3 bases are TGTGCCAGCAGCCAAGAAGACAGGTATGCCAAAAACATTCAGTACTTC.

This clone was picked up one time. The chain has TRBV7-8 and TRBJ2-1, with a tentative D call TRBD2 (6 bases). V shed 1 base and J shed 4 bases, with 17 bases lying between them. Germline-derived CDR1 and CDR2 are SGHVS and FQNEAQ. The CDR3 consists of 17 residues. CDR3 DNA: TGTGCCAGCAGCTTAGATCGGGAACGGGAGAGGTACAATGAGCAGTTCTTC. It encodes CASSLDRERERYNEQFF.

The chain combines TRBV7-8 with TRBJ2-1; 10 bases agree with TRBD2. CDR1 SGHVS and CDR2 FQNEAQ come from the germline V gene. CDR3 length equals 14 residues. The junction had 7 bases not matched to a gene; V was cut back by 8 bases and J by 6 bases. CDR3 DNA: TGTGCCAGCGGCCAGCGGGAGGGCAGCAATGAGCAGTTCTTC. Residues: CASGQREGSNEQFF.

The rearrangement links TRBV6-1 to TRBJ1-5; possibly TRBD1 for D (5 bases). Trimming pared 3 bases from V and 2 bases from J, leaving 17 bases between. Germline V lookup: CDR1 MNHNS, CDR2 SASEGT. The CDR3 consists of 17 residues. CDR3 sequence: CASSERPGPGGNQPQHF. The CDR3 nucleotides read TGTGCCAGCAGTGAGCGGCCGGGGCCGGGGGGCAATCAGCCCCAGCATTTT.

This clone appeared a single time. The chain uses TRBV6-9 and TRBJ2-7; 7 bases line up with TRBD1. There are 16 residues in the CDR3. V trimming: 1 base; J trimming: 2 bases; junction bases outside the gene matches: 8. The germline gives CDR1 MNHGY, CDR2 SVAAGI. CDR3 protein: CASSYCPDREPYEQYF. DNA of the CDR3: TGTGCCAGCAGTTATTGCCCTGACAGGGAGCCCTACGAGCAGTACTTC.

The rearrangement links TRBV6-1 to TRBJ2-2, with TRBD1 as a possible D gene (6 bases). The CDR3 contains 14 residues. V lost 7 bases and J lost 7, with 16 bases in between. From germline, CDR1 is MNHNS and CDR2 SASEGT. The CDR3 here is CASTNIGGIGELFF. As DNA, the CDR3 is TGTGCCAGCACCAACATAGGGGGAATCGGGGAGCTGTTTTTT.

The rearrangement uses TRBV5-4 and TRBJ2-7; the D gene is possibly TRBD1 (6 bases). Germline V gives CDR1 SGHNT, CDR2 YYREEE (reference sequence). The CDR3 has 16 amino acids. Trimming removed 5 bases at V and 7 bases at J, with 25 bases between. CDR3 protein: CASSQLGQGKFGEQYF. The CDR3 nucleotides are TGTGCCAGCAGTCAGCTAGGCCAGGGGAAGTTCGGGGAGCAGTACTTC.

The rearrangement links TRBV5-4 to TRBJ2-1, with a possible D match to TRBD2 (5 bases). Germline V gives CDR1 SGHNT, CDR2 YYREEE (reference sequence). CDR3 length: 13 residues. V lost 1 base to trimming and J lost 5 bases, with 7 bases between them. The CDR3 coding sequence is TGTGCCAGCAGCTTGACGGGGAACAATGAGCAGTTCTTC. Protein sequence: CASSLTGNNEQFF.

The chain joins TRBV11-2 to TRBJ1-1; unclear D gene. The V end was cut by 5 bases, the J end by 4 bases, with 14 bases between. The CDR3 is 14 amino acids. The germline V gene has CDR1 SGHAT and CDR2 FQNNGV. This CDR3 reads CASSPPTASTEAFF. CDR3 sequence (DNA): TGTGCCAGCAGCCCACCGACGGCTAGCACTGAAGCTTTCTTT.

This CDR3 reads CAGRLDSYNEQFF. The CDR3 region has the DNA TGTGCCGGTCGACTTGACAGCTACAATGAGCAGTTCTTC. The chain couples TRBV6-1 to TRBJ2-1, with D perhaps matching TRBD1 (5 bases). Trimming took off 11 bases at V and 3 bases at J, with 14 bases between the two ends. Looked up from germline, CDR1 is MNHNS and CDR2 is SASEGT. The CDR3 consists of 13 residues.

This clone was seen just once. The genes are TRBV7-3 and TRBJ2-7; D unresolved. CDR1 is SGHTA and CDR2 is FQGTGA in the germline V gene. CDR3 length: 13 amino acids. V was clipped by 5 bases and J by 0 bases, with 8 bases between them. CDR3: CASSPPGSYEQYF. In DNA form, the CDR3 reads TGTGCCAGCAGCCCCCCAGGCTCCTACGAGCAGTACTTC.

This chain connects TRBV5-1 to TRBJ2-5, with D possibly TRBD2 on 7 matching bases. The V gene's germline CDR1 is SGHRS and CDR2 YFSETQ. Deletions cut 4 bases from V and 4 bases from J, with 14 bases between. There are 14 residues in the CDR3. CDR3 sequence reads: CASSLGGLRETQYF. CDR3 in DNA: TGCGCCAGCAGCCTCGGGGGGCTTAGAGAGACCCAGTACTTC.

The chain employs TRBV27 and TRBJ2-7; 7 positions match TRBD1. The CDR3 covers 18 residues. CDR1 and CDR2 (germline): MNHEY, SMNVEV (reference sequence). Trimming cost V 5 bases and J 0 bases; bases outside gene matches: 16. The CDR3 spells CASSRDSVTPLHSYEQYF. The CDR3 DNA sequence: TGTGCCAGCAGTAGGGACAGCGTCACCCCTCTACACTCCTACGAGCAGTACTTC.

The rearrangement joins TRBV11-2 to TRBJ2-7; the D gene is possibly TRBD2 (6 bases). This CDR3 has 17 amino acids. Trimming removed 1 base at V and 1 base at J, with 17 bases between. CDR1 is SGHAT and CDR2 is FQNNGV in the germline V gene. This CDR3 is CASSLARGRTNSYEQYF. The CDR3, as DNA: TGTGCCAGCAGCTTAGCACGGGGGAGGACGAATTCCTACGAGCAGTACTTC.

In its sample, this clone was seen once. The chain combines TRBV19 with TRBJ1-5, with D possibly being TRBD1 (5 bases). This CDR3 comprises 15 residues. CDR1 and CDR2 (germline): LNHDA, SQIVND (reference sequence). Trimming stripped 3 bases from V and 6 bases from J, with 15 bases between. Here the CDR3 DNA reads TGTGCCAGTAGTATCGCGGGGGGGGAGAGTCAGCCCCAGCATTTT. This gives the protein CASSIAGGESQPQHF.

The CDR3 reads CASSPLTIQGAGTGELFF. DNA of the CDR3: TGCGCCAGCAGCCCCCTCACAATACAGGGGGCAGGGACCGGGGAGCTGTTTTTT. The V call is TRBV5-1, the J call TRBJ2-2; TRBD1 matches at 9 bases. V was pared by 4 bases and J by 5 bases, with 15 bases of the junction left unmatched. Germline-derived CDR1 and CDR2 are SGHRS and YFSETQ. This CDR3 is built from 18 residues.

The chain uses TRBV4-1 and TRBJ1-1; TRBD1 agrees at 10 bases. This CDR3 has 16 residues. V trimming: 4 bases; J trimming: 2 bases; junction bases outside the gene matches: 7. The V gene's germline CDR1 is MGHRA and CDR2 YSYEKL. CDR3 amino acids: CASSRGPTGGNTEAFF. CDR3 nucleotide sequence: TGCGCCAGCAGCCGCGGACCGACAGGGGGCAACACTGAAGCTTTCTTT.

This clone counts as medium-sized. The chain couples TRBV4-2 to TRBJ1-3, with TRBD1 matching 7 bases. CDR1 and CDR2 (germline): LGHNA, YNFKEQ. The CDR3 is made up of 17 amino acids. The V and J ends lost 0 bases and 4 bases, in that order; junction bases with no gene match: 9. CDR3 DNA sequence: TGTGCCAGCAGCCAAGATCGGACCGGGACAGCCGGAAACACCATATATTTT. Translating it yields CASSQDRTGTAGNTIYF.

The CDR3 DNA reads as TGTGCCAGCAGCCCTCCTTGGGGGAGGGAGGGCAAGCGGCCTGAGCAGTACTTC. The encoded protein is CASSPPWGREGKRPEQYF. The chain employs TRBV11-2 and TRBJ2-7; 7 bases align to TRBD2. J gave up 7 bases and V 5 bases, and 23 bases lay outside the gene matches. The CDR3 extends over 18 amino acids. CDR1 and CDR2 (germline): SGHAT, FQNNGV.

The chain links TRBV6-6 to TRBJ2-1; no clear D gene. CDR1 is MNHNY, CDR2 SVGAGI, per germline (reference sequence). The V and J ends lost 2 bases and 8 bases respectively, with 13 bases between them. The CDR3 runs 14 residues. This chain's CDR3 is CASSYLVATDEQFF. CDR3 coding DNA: TGTGCCAGCAGTTACCTAGTCGCGACGGATGAGCAGTTCTTC.

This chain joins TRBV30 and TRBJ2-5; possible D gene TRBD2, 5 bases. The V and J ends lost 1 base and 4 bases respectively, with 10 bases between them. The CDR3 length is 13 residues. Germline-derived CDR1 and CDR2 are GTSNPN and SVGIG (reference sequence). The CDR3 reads CAWSGGVGETQYF. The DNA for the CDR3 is TGTGCCTGGAGTGGGGGAGTAGGAGAGACCCAGTACTTC.

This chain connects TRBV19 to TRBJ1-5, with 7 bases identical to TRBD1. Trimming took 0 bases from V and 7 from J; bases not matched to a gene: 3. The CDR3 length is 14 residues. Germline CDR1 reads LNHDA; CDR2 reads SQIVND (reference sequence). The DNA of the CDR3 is TGTGCCAGTAGTATAGACAGGGGGATCCAGCCCCAGCATTTT. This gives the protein CASSIDRGIQPQHF.

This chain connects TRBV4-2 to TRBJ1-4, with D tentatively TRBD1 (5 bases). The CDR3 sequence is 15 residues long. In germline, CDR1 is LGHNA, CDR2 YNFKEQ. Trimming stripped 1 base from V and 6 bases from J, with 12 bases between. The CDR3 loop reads CASSQGSRVDEKLFF. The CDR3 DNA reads TGTGCCAGCAGCCAAGGGTCCAGGGTAGATGAAAAACTGTTTTTT.

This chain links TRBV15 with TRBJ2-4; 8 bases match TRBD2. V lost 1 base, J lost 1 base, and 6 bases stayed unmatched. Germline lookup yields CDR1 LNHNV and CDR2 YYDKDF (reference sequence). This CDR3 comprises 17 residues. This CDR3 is CATSRVRAGGAKNIQYF. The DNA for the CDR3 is TGTGCCACCAGCAGAGTGCGGGCGGGGGGTGCCAAAAACATTCAGTACTTC. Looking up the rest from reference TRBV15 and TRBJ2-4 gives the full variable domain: DAMVIQNPRYQVTQFGKPVTLSCSQTLNHNVMYWYQQKSSQAPKLLFHYYDKDFNNEADTPDNFQSRRPNTSFCFLDIRSPGLGDTAMYLCATSRVRAGGAKNIQYFGAGTRLSVL.